Included here is one TCR beta chain sequence, with context. This clonotype has at least ten counts. Its antigen remains unidentified. There are no base qualities to consult, and no much larger clone falls within one base. In light of the paper, this sample's time point label describes: newly diagnosed GD, antithyroid drugs for less than 3 months. For both TCR sequencing and RNA sequencing, RNA was extracted from PBMCs in TRIzol. Graves' disease was diagnosed according to American Thyroid Association guidelines. The patients came from an endocrinology department in Xi'an, China. Each patient gave approximately 10 milliliters of peripheral blood, collected in an EDTA anticoagulant tube. PBMCs were isolated by Ficoll Paque Plus density gradient separation without further T cell sorting. An Agilent 2100 Bioanalyzer and agarose gel were used to check RNA quality, while a NanoDrop 2000 measured RNA concentration.

Looking up the germline V gene yields CDR1 MDHEN and CDR2 SYDVKM. The CDR3 spans 14 residues, from the cysteine through the phenylalanine. The read is trimmed to its CDR3 DNA, 42 bases read in frame from base 1. Trimming takes 7 bases from V and 2 bases from J, and the germline ends sit 13 bases apart. This sample is part of a study of regulatory T cells in long-lasting Graves disease (dated by TCRdb to the early 2020s). Some background on the complete study: Patients with newly diagnosed Graves' disease had been on antithyroid drugs for under 3 months. Persistent Graves' disease patients were compared with newly diagnosed Graves' disease patients by peripheral blood TCR sequencing and RNA sequencing. A total of around 35 samples underwent TCR sequencing, from about 13 patients with persistent Graves' disease and some 20 patients with newly diagnosed Graves' disease. The study was registered as a clinical trial and conducted in China. What the research found in general, with its limitations: Persistent patients shared more public clonotypes among themselves (2,741) than newly diagnosed patients did (approximately 970). The authors noted that the small sample size was a limitation that may lower accuracy. Compared with newly diagnosed patients, persistent Graves' disease patients had lower TCR Shannon entropy and fewer highly expanded clones, which suggests clonal expansion. Preferential use of TRBV28, TRBJ1-2 and TRBJ2-5 was observed in persistent disease, whereas TRBV20-1 and TRBJ2-1 were favored in newly diagnosed disease. Sequencing and analysis were restricted to the TCR beta chain. Because the primary lesion, thyroid tissue, could not be accessed, the study looked at peripheral blood alone.

Libraries were made using multiplex PCR. The reads were generated on an Illumina HiSeq 4000. TCR beta libraries were built with iRepertoire HTBI primers and Arm-PCR amplification of CDR3 regions. Gel purification was performed on PCR products prior to sequencing. The paper's data handling went like this. Across samples, about 64 TRBV and 13 to 15 TRBJ segments were identified and used for gene usage analysis of CDR3 amino acid clonotypes. COPE and FqMerger were used to merge filtered high-quality paired reads into contigs. Contigs were aligned with BLAST to IMGT TRBV, TRBD and TRBJ reference genes, and CDR3 was defined per IMGT. Highly expanded clones were defined as clonotypes with a frequency above 0.1%. Shannon entropy served as the measure of repertoire diversity, while the Gini coefficient captured V-J evenness. A clonotype was considered public if more than one individual shared it. TCRdb ran its own pipeline on the public reads, namely fastp trimming at Q25 and MiXCR clone calling, and kept in-frame beta chains. Merged by CDR3 protein, the rows form single entries marked with the most common genes and DNA. The V and J calls and clone size are TCRdb's, not the authors'. This sample has about 330,000 distinct CDR3 sequences in its table, and around 15% of those were observed once. The ten largest make up around 20% of the sample.

These data were likewise used in another study, on T cells in Graves' hyperthyroidism and ophthalmopathy. As the second study states: A patient counted as having stable Graves' hyperthyroidism if no progression to ophthalmopathy occurred over 18 months of follow-up. The hyperthyroidism patients were between 18 and 65 years old and newly diagnosed, with a disease duration of less than 2 months. The study excluded patients with uncontrolled infections, other autoimmune diseases, pregnancy or lactation. Diagnoses were established on the basis of clinical symptoms, serum thyroxine and TRAb, thyroid ultrasound, and orbital computed tomography. For the first round of RT-PCR on the TCR CDR3, the HTBI primer set was used together with the Qiagen OneStep RT-PCR kit. Most expanded thyroid clonotypes (frequency above 0.001) were also found in blood, which suggests that blood repertoires may mirror thyroid immune responses. In cross-validation, a model built on a 13 V-J signature told ophthalmopathy apart from stable hyperthyroidism with under 90% sensitivity and around 84% specificity, and in testing the same model reached 80%/75%. In validation, progression to ophthalmopathy was predicted by the model with around 71% sensitivity and under 85% specificity, a median of about 6 months before onset. A discovery cohort of about a hundred patients, 43 with Graves' ophthalmopathy and 57 with stable Graves' hyperthyroidism, was used to find distinguishing TCR V-J signatures. Prospective prediction of ophthalmopathy was tested in an independent validation cohort consisting of some 20 hyperthyroidism patients and more than 15 patients who later progressed to ophthalmopathy. The approximately 90 discovery patients were divided at random into training and test sets in a 7:3 ratio. In addition, the study compared T-cell repertoires in thyroid tissue and in blood from roughly six Graves' hyperthyroidism patients. After sampling, hyperthyroidism patients received methimazole starting at 30 mg daily, and ophthalmopathy patients received high-dose intravenous methylprednisolone. Libraries were constructed in a second round of multiplex PCR, after which size selection and purification were performed. The libraries were sequenced on an Illumina HiSeq2000 using paired-end 100 bp reads. Raw data were processed with SOAPnuke, discarding reads with adapters, uncalled bases, mean Phred below 15, or no exact constant-primer or identifier match. High-quality paired reads were merged with COPE v1.2.5, and unique nucleotide sequences were defined as clonotypes. Clonotypes were aligned to IMGT TRBV, TRBD and TRBJ reference segments using MiTCR v1.1. The analysis included only V-J combinations with a frequency above 0.0001, which together covered over 98% of the repertoires. A TCS score was defined as the ratio of F50 (clonal expansion) to E x V (chaos), with BLOSUM62-based TCRdist applied between CDR3 peptides within each V-J. Welch's t-statistics and random forest reduced approximately 520 V-J features to 13, which were used in a naive Bayes classifier (R e1071). No statistical method was used to set the sample size in advance, and investigators knew the group allocation. TCR Vbeta CDR3 sequencing of roughly 140 peripheral blood samples (43 ophthalmopathy, 75 or so hyperthyroidism and approximately 17 progressor patients) is reported in the paper.

Recombination joined TRBV28 with TRBJ2-3, and perhaps TRBD2 as D gene, on 5 matching bases. This receptor was taken from a woman aged 18-35 years with Graves disease. Donor details come from another sample of the same person, matched by shared clones. This material consisted of peripheral blood mononuclear cells (PBMCs), taken at new diagnosis, from a patient treated with antithyroid drugs. CDR3 reads: CASNRPGFTDTQYF. At the DNA level, the sequence is TGTGCCAGCAACCGTCCGGGATTCACAGATACGCAGTATTTT.